These 27 T cell receptor beta chains were sequenced from one sample in a study of blood T cell repertoires in COVID-19. Sequencing used immunoSEQ multiplex PCR; TCRdb keeps in-frame clones, though not all of them. Of 150,000 to 200,000 clones listed, about 88% were seen once; the top ten hold roughly 25%. The specimen sequenced was PBMCs or T cells enriched from blood (not recorded which). These receptors were collected from a woman aged 40 to 50 in a cohort exposed to, infected with or recovered from COVID-19 (not recorded which).

The gene calls are TRBV28 and TRBJ1-5; 7 nucleotides match TRBD1. CDR3 length equals 17 residues. V shed 5 bases, J shed 7 bases, and the junction held 17 bases outside the gene matches. Germline lookup yields CDR1 MDHEN and CDR2 SYDVKM. This CDR3 is CASSGGTATFLAQPQHF. The CDR3 DNA sequence: TGTGCCAGCAGTGGGGGGACAGCGACGTTCTTGGCACAGCCCCAGCATTTT.

The V and J genes are TRBV7-2 and TRBJ2-2; 9 nucleotides match TRBD2. From germline, CDR1 is SGHTA and CDR2 FQGNSA. After removal of 2 bases from V and 5 bases from J, the junction contained 15 bases not matched to a gene. The CDR3 contains 19 residues. In DNA, the CDR3 is TGTGCCAGCAGCTTAAGGTTGTTAGCGGGGGCCTCCCGAACCGGGGAGCTGTTTTTT. Its protein is CASSLRLLAGASRTGELFF.

This clone was seen only a few times. This rearrangement joins TRBV6-5 to TRBJ2-2; 7 positions match TRBD1. The CDR3 is made up of 15 amino acids. The V and J ends lost 2 bases and 6 bases, in that order; junction bases with no gene match: 6. CDR1 is MNHEY, CDR2 SVGAGI, per germline. The CDR3 protein is CASSYQGEWAGELFF. As DNA, the CDR3 is TGTGCCAGCAGTTACCAGGGGGAGTGGGCCGGGGAGCTGTTTTTT.

This rearrangement joins TRBV4-1 to TRBJ2-5; D might be TRBD1 (5 bases). The CDR3 is made up of 16 amino acids. Per the germline V gene, CDR1 is MGHRA and CDR2 is YSYEKL. V was trimmed by 0 bases and J by 4 bases, leaving 15 bases between them. The CDR3 here is CASSQDVRGRTETQYF. The CDR3 DNA sequence: TGCGCCAGCAGCCAAGATGTTAGGGGCAGAACAGAGACCCAGTACTTC.

This clone was recorded at least ten times. The V and J genes are TRBV9 and TRBJ2-5; a weak D match, TRBD1 (6 bases). V shed 3 bases and J shed 5 bases, with 17 bases lying between them. The germline V gene has CDR1 SGDLS and CDR2 YYNGEE. CDR3 length equals 15 residues. CDR3 residues: CASSAGARTAETQYF. The CDR3 DNA reads TGTGCCAGCAGCGCAGGGGCCCGGACTGCGGAGACCCAGTACTTC.

The rearrangement uses TRBV21-1 and TRBJ1-1; TRBD1, as called in the table, went unchecked against the DNA. TRBV21-1 is assigned pseudogene status. There are 15 residues in the CDR3. CDR3 loop: CASSNSKGVNTEAFF. CDR3 nucleotide sequence: TGTGCCAGCAGCAATAGTAAGGGGGTGAACACTGAAGCTTTCTTT.

The genes are TRBV6-1 and TRBJ2-5; weak D call: TRBD1 (5 bases). Trimming removed 0 bases at V and 5 bases at J, with 16 bases between. This CDR3 spans 16 amino acids. Germline-derived CDR1 and CDR2 are MNHNS and SASEGT. CDR3 sequence reads: CASSEAPQGFRETQYF. In DNA, the CDR3 is TGTGCCAGCAGTGAAGCGCCGCAGGGATTTAGGGAGACCCAGTACTTC.

This clone was counted a few times. This sequence joins TRBV6-5 and TRBJ2-1, with D possibly being TRBD2 (5 bases). Deletions cut 6 bases from V and 9 bases from J, with 18 bases between. This CDR3 region has 14 residues. The V gene's germline CDR1 is MNHEY and CDR2 SVGAGI. DNA for the CDR3: TGTGCCAGCAGCCCGACGGGCAACCGGGGTGAGCAGTTCTTC. The encoded protein is CASSPTGNRGEQFF.

Turning to this clone: At the DNA level, this CDR3 is encoded by other sequences in the same sample as well. The rearrangement joins TRBV9 to TRBJ2-7; 8 bases are a match to TRBD1. CDR3 length: 14 residues. Germline V gene data show CDR1 as SGDLS and CDR2 as YYNGEE. Trimming took 0 bases from V and 4 from J; bases not matched to a gene: 3. The DNA for the CDR3 is TGTGCCAGCAGCGTAGGCAGGGGGCCTTACGAGCAGTACTTC. Translation: CASSVGRGPYEQYF. Full variable domain (rest looked up from reference TRBV9 and TRBJ2-7): DSGVTQTPKHLITATGQRVTLRCSPRSGDLSVYWYQQSLDQGLQFLIQYYNGEERAKGNILERFSAQQFPDLHSELNLSSLELGDSALYFCASSVGRGPYEQYFGPGTRLTVT.

V and J are TRBV5-1 and TRBJ1-5; D gene unclear. The CDR3 runs to 11 residues. Trimming cost V 5 bases and J 5 bases, with 5 bases left between them. The germline V gene encodes CDR1 SGHRS and CDR2 YFSETQ. CDR3 nucleotide sequence: TGCGCCAGCAGGGGCCATCAGCCCCAGCATTTT. Its protein is CASRGHQPQHF.

The chain joins TRBV6-5 to TRBJ2-2, with D unresolved. V lost 5 bases and J 6 bases, leaving 10 bases between the germline ends. CDR1 MNHEY and CDR2 SVGAGI come from the germline V gene. The CDR3 loop spans 13 amino acids. The CDR3 loop reads CASSNLEPGELFF. DNA of the CDR3: TGTGCCAGCAGTAACCTAGAACCCGGGGAGCTGTTTTTT.

This chain uses TRBV13 with TRBJ1-1; perhaps TRBD1 as D (6 bases). V lost 5 bases to trimming and J lost 1 base, with 14 bases between them. The CDR3 has 15 amino acids. The germline V gene encodes CDR1 PRHDT and CDR2 FYEKMQ (reference sequence). In DNA form, the CDR3 reads TGTGCCAGCAGCGCCCGGGGGGGCCCGAACACTGAAGCTTTCTTT. This gives the protein CASSARGGPNTEAFF.

The chain has TRBV10-1 and TRBJ2-7; TRBD1 is a possible D gene (5 bases). From germline, CDR1 is WNHNN and CDR2 SYGVQD (reference sequence). This CDR3 has 14 amino acids. The V end was cut by 0 bases, the J end by 7 bases, with 13 bases between. The CDR3 region has the DNA TGCGCCAGCAGTGAGTCGATAGGGGCGAGAGAGCAGTACTTC. Amino acids: CASSESIGAREQYF.

V usage is TRBV4-1 and J usage is TRBJ1-2; 8 bases align to TRBD1. After removal of 4 bases from V and 2 bases from J, the junction contained 6 bases not matched to a gene. Germline V gene lookup returns CDR1 MGHRA and CDR2 YSYEKL. This CDR3 has 15 amino acids. CDR3 protein: CASSLAGGSNYGYTF. The CDR3, as DNA: TGCGCCAGCAGCCTCGCAGGGGGCTCCAACTATGGCTACACCTTC.

The CDR3 bases are TGCAGTGCTACCTCAGACTATGGCTACACCTTC. This encodes CSATSDYGYTF. The gene calls are TRBV20-1 and TRBJ1-2; no reliable D call. This CDR3 spans 11 amino acids. CDR1 DFQATT and CDR2 SNEGSKA come from the germline V gene (reference sequence). The germline V and J ends were trimmed by 4 bases and 3 bases, with 6 bases remaining between them.

This chain uses TRBV4-2 with TRBJ1-5, with D perhaps TRBD1 (5 bases). The germline V gene has CDR1 LGHNA and CDR2 YNFKEQ. V lost 0 bases to trimming and J lost 4 bases, with 13 bases between them. The CDR3 is 16 residues long. CDR3 residues: CASSQDYRQRNQPQHF. The CDR3 bases are TGTGCCAGCAGCCAAGATTACCGACAGAGAAATCAGCCCCAGCATTTT.

The V call is TRBV7-6, the J call TRBJ1-6, with 7 bases identical to TRBD1. Germline trimming cut 5 bases from V and 9 bases from J; bases unmatched to any gene: 7. CDR3 length: 14 amino acids. From germline, CDR1 is SGHVS and CDR2 FNYEAQ. CDR3 sequence (DNA): TGTGCCAGCAGCCCCGACAGGGCGGGTTCACCCCTCCACTTT. The encoded protein is CASSPDRAGSPLHF.

The chain employs TRBV7-2 and TRBJ2-3; no clear D gene. CDR1 is SGHTA, CDR2 FQGNSA, per germline. With 4 bases removed from V and 0 bases from J, the gap between germline ends came to 2 bases. CDR3 size: 12 residues. CDR3 sequence (DNA): TGTGCCAGCAGCTCTAGCACAGATACGCAGTATTTT. Protein: CASSSSTDTQYF. The variable domain in full, with the rest retrieved from reference TRBV7-2 and TRBJ2-3, is GAGVSQSPSNKVTEKGKDVELRCDPISGHTALYWYRQSLGQGLEFLIYFQGNSAPDKSGLPSDRFSAERTGGSVSTLTIQRTQQEDSAVYLCASSSSTDTQYFGPGTRLTVL.

The chain combines TRBV7-9 with TRBJ2-7; 11 bases map to TRBD2. Germline CDR1 and CDR2: SEHNR and FQNEAQ (reference sequence). The CDR3 is made up of 15 amino acids. The V segment lost 5 bases and the J segment 0 bases; nucleotides outside the gene matches: 3. This chain's CDR3 is CASSHGLAGSYEQYF. The CDR3 DNA follows: TGTGCCAGCAGCCACGGACTAGCGGGCTCCTACGAGCAGTACTTC.

The chain is built from TRBV20-1 and TRBJ1-5, with unresolved D. V was cut by 3 bases and J by 0 bases, with 9 bases left in between. The CDR3 runs 14 residues. Germline assignment: CDR1 DFQATT and CDR2 SNEGSKA (reference sequence). As DNA, the CDR3 is TGCAGTGCTAGTGAATCGGTTAGCAATCAGCCCCAGCATTTT. This codes for CSASESVSNQPQHF.

This clone has ten or more counts. The chain recombines TRBV6-2 or TRBV6-3 with TRBJ2-1, with 7 bases lining up with TRBD1. CDR1 and CDR2 (germline): MNHEY, SVGEGT. The V gene end was trimmed by 6 bases and the J gene end by 3 bases; junction bases not matched to a gene: 5. This CDR3 comprises 14 residues. The CDR3 bases are TGTGCCAGCAGCCCTCGGGACAGCTACAATGAGCAGTTCTTC. Protein product: CASSPRDSYNEQFF.

This chain connects TRBV7-9 to TRBJ2-7; no firm D call. Trimming pared 4 bases from V and 2 bases from J, leaving 6 bases between. Germline V CDR1 and CDR2: SEHNR, FQNEAQ (reference sequence). The CDR3 has 12 amino acids. The CDR3: CASSSRAYEQYF. The CDR3, as DNA: TGTGCCAGCAGCTCCCGAGCCTACGAGCAGTACTTC.

This chain links TRBV7-8 with TRBJ2-5, with a tentative D call TRBD1 (6 bases). The CDR3 has 17 residues. Per germline, CDR1 SGHVS and CDR2 FQNEAQ. Trimming cost V 3 bases and J 5 bases, with 22 bases left between them. For the CDR3, the DNA is TGTGCCAGCAGCTTTTACCGGGACAAACACTCCGGGGAGACCCAGTACTTC. It encodes CASSFYRDKHSGETQYF.

The rearrangement uses TRBV6-5 and TRBJ1-1, with TRBD1 matching over 8 bases. Trimming cost V 2 bases and J 4 bases; bases outside gene matches: 6. CDR3 length: 15 residues. The germline gives CDR1 MNHEY, CDR2 SVGAGI. Written as DNA, the CDR3 is TGTGCCAGCAGTTACGCACAGGGGGTTACCACTGAAGCTTTCTTT. Translated: CASSYAQGVTTEAFF.

This clone was seen once. The chain links TRBV19 to TRBJ1-2, with a tentative D call TRBD1 (5 bases). Germline V lookup: CDR1 LNHDA, CDR2 SQIVND (reference sequence). This CDR3 region has 12 residues. V was pared by 6 bases and J by 4 bases, with 9 bases between. The CDR3 nucleotides read TGTGCCAGTAGCGGACAAGGCTATGGCTACACCTTC. Protein: CASSGQGYGYTF.

This sequence joins TRBV27 and TRBJ2-1; 11 bases are shared with TRBD2. CDR1 MNHEY and CDR2 SMNVEV come from the germline V gene (reference sequence). J lost 4 bases, V lost 6 bases, and 5 bases had no gene match. The CDR3 runs to 15 residues. In DNA form, the CDR3 reads TGTGCCAGCAGGGGGACTAGCGGATTTTACAATGAGCAGTTCTTC. Residues: CASRGTSGFYNEQFF.

V and J are TRBV7-9 and TRBJ2-1; tentatively, D is TRBD2 (5 bases). CDR1 and CDR2 from the germline V gene are SEHNR and FQNEAQ (reference sequence). Trimming took off 5 bases at V and 0 bases at J, with 17 bases between the two ends. This CDR3 region has 17 residues. In nucleotides, the CDR3 is TGTGCCAGCAGCCGAGGGCGCGCGGAGAGCTCCTACAATGAGCAGTTCTTC. This encodes CASSRGRAESSYNEQFF.